The 26 T cell receptor beta chains reported below all come from one sample, sequenced in a study of blood T cell repertoires in COVID-19. Libraries were prepared by immunoSEQ multiplex PCR; TCRdb keeps only in-frame clonotypes and omits some of them. This table holds roughly 130,000 clones, around three quarters found once. The material sequenced was peripheral blood. These receptors were obtained from a man older than 75 with acute or convalescent COVID-19.

The chain combines TRBV7-2 with TRBJ2-5, with D unclear. Germline loops: CDR1 SGHTA, CDR2 FQGNSA. V was trimmed by 5 bases and J by 0 bases, leaving 13 bases between them. The CDR3 extends over 15 amino acids. The CDR3 region has the DNA TGTGCCAGCAGCCCTCCCGAGGAGAACCAAGAGACCCAGTACTTC. It yields the protein CASSPPEENQETQYF.

This chain uses TRBV5-5 with TRBJ1-5, with 7 positions matching TRBD1. V was clipped by 2 bases and J by 4 bases; unmatched bases: 3. Per germline, CDR1 SGHKS and CDR2 YYEKEE (reference sequence). This CDR3 contains 14 residues. The CDR3 reads CASSFGTDNQPQHF. CDR3 DNA: TGTGCCAGCAGCTTCGGGACAGATAATCAGCCCCAGCATTTT.

The chain combines TRBV7-9 with TRBJ2-2, with D perhaps TRBD1 (5 bases). Trimming took 4 bases from V and 3 from J, leaving 9 bases between them. From germline, CDR1 is SEHNR and CDR2 FQNEAQ (reference sequence). The CDR3 runs to 14 residues. CDR3 bases: TGTGCCAGCAGCTGGGTGGGGCACACCGGGGAGCTGTTTTTT. This gives the protein CASSWVGHTGELFF.

The genes are TRBV18 and TRBJ1-4; 8 bases map to TRBD1. The length of the CDR3 is 15 residues. V lost 5 bases and J lost 5; bases outside the gene matches: 7. The V gene's germline CDR1 is KGHSH and CDR2 LQKENI. The CDR3 sequence: CASSEDRGINEKLFF. CDR3 nucleotides: TGTGCCAGCTCAGAAGACAGGGGAATAAATGAAAAACTGTTTTTT.

The rearrangement links TRBV5-1 to TRBJ2-7; possibly TRBD2 for D (6 bases). The CDR3 extends over 14 amino acids. The germline V gene encodes CDR1 SGHRS and CDR2 YFSETQ. V lost 4 bases and J lost 6, with 17 bases in between. CDR3 DNA: TGCGCCAGCAGCCCCGGGACTCTTATTTCCGAGCAGTACTTC. Protein product: CASSPGTLISEQYF.

This clone occurred a few times. The V gene is TRBV5-8, the J gene TRBJ2-5, with 9 bases that match TRBD1. The CDR3 extends over 14 amino acids. With 3 bases clipped from V and 4 bases from J, the junction kept 4 bases outside the gene matches. Per the germline V gene, CDR1 is SGHTS and CDR2 is YDEGEE. The CDR3: CASSYGTGRETQYF. In DNA, the CDR3 is TGTGCCAGCAGCTATGGGACAGGGCGAGAGACCCAGTACTTC.

V and J are TRBV30 and TRBJ1-1; 7 bases align to TRBD1. V trimming: 3 bases; J trimming: 0 bases; junction bases outside the gene matches: 7. This CDR3 is built from 15 residues. The germline gives CDR1 GTSNPN, CDR2 SVGIG (reference sequence). CDR3 sequence reads: CAWRLPGQLNTEAFF. The CDR3, as DNA: TGTGCCTGGAGACTCCCGGGACAGTTGAACACTGAAGCTTTCTTT.

The chain couples TRBV7-2 to TRBJ2-2; D is possibly TRBD1 (5 bases). The CDR3 runs 14 residues. Germline CDR1 SGHTA, CDR2 FQGNSA. V lost 10 bases, J lost 2 bases, and 14 bases lay in between. The CDR3 sequence is CATRQTFNTGELFF. CDR3 DNA: TGTGCCACCAGACAGACGTTTAACACCGGGGAGCTGTTTTTT.

This chain connects TRBV2 to TRBJ1-1, with D perhaps matching TRBD1 (5 bases). Germline CDR1 SNHLY, CDR2 FYNNEI. V was cut by 5 bases and J by 10 bases, with 20 bases left in between. The CDR3 sequence is 14 residues long. The CDR3 region is CASSPDADGGRAFF. The CDR3 nucleotides are TGTGCCAGCAGTCCCGATGCGGACGGGGGGAGAGCTTTCTTT.

The chain recombines TRBV7-3 with TRBJ1-1; possibly TRBD1 for D (6 bases). Trimming left V 3 bases short and J 3 bases short, with 14 bases between. Germline V CDR1 and CDR2: SGHTA, FQGTGA. CDR3 length equals 15 residues. This CDR3 reads CASSFFTGPHTEAFF. CDR3 DNA: TGTGCCAGCAGCTTCTTCACAGGGCCCCACACTGAAGCTTTCTTT.

This clone was recorded a few times. The chain links TRBV5-1 to TRBJ2-3; tentative D call: TRBD2 (7 bases). V lost 4 bases, J lost 1 base, and 16 bases lay in between. The CDR3 is made up of 16 amino acids. Germline lookup yields CDR1 SGHRS and CDR2 YFSETQ. The CDR3 sequence: CASSTAGAGGTDTQYF. In DNA, the CDR3 is TGCGCCAGCAGCACCGCGGGGGCGGGGGGCACAGATACGCAGTATTTT.

The rearrangement links TRBV2 to TRBJ1-5, with a possible D match to TRBD1 (6 bases). Trimming cost V 4 bases and J 7 bases, with 11 bases left between them. This CDR3 is built from 13 residues. The germline V gene has CDR1 SNHLY and CDR2 FYNNEI. The CDR3 is CASSGQVRQPQHF. The CDR3 DNA reads TGTGCCAGCAGTGGACAGGTCCGGCAGCCCCAGCATTTT.

The rearrangement joins TRBV5-5 to TRBJ1-4; 10 bases map to TRBD1. Per germline, CDR1 SGHKS and CDR2 YYEKEE (reference sequence). This CDR3 has 15 residues. The J segment lost 7 bases and the V segment lost 4 bases, leaving 7 bases of the junction unmatched. CDR3 sequence reads: CASSPRTGGSEKLFF. DNA of the CDR3: TGTGCCAGCAGCCCACGGACAGGGGGGAGTGAAAAACTGTTTTTT.

The rearrangement joins TRBV20-1 to TRBJ2-7; D not resolved. The CDR3 spans 11 residues. The germline CDR1 and CDR2 sequences are DFQATT and SNEGSKA (reference sequence). Trimming pared 7 bases from V and 0 bases from J, leaving 7 bases between. This chain's CDR3 is CSGLSSYEQYF. The CDR3 region has the DNA TGCAGTGGACTGAGCTCCTACGAGCAGTACTTC.

V usage is TRBV29-1 and J usage is TRBJ2-3, with D possibly being TRBD2 (5 bases). The ends were cut back, 1 base at V and 5 bases at J, with 13 bases in the middle. This CDR3 contains 14 residues. CDR1 is SQVTM and CDR2 is ANQGSEA in the germline V gene. CDR3: CSVEGAAEGDTQYF. CDR3 nucleotides: TGCAGCGTTGAAGGCGCGGCAGAGGGAGATACGCAGTATTTT.

V is TRBV24-1 and J is TRBJ1-1; D remains ambiguous. V was shortened by 2 bases and J by 7 bases, with 4 bases between the two germline ends. The CDR3 loop spans 11 amino acids. The V gene's germline CDR1 is KGHDR and CDR2 SFDVKD. Written as DNA, the CDR3 is TGTGCCACCAGTGATTCATTTGAAGCTTTCTTT. Its protein product is CATSDSFEAFF.

The chain combines TRBV28 with TRBJ1-2, with TRBD1 matching 9 bases. V lost 4 bases to trimming and J lost 7 bases; unmatched junction nucleotides: 13. The CDR3 is made up of 16 amino acids. The germline V gene encodes CDR1 MDHEN and CDR2 SYDVKM. The CDR3 loop is CASSSTTGGGLGGYTF. The CDR3 nucleotides are TGTGCCAGCAGTTCAACTACAGGGGGCGGTTTGGGTGGCTACACCTTC.

This chain links TRBV28 with TRBJ1-1; D gene uncertain. Trimming pared 6 bases from V and 4 bases from J, leaving 12 bases between. Germline V gives CDR1 MDHEN, CDR2 SYDVKM. This CDR3 spans 13 amino acids. The CDR3: CASRNQRVTEAFF. Written as DNA, the CDR3 is TGTGCCAGCAGGAACCAACGAGTCACTGAAGCTTTCTTT.

This clone was picked up a small number of times. The chain recombines TRBV2 with TRBJ2-2, with a possible D match to TRBD2 (6 bases). The ends were cut back, 6 bases at V and 1 base at J, with 9 bases in the middle. CDR3 length: 14 amino acids. Per the germline V gene, CDR1 is SNHLY and CDR2 is FYNNEI. The CDR3 DNA follows: TGTGCCAGCAGGGGACTGGAGAACACCGGGGAGCTGTTTTTT. It yields the protein CASRGLENTGELFF. Drawing the rest from reference TRBV2 and TRBJ2-2, the complete variable domain is EPEVTQTPSHQVTQMGQEVILRCVPISNHLYFYWYRQILGQKVEFLVSFYNNEISEKSEIFDDQFSVERPDGSNFTLKIRSTKLEDSAMYFCASRGLENTGELFFGEGSRLTVL.

The chain couples TRBV9 to TRBJ1-4, with D possibly matching TRBD1 (6 bases). The CDR3 extends over 18 amino acids. The V and J ends lost 0 bases and 8 bases respectively, with 23 bases between them. Germline-derived CDR1 and CDR2 are SGDLS and YYNGEE. CDR3: CASSVGSGVSFGLEKLFF. DNA for the CDR3: TGTGCCAGCAGCGTAGGGTCAGGGGTTAGTTTCGGATTAGAAAAACTGTTTTTT.

The chain joins TRBV11-2 to TRBJ2-7, with 14 nucleotides matching TRBD2. The germline CDR1 and CDR2 sequences are SGHAT and FQNNGV. CDR3 length: 14 residues. V lost 6 bases to trimming and J lost 4 bases; unmatched junction nucleotides: 2. This CDR3 reads CASRRLAGGYEQYF. As DNA, the CDR3 is TGTGCCAGCAGGCGACTAGCGGGGGGGTACGAGCAGTACTTC.

The rearrangement links TRBV7-9 to TRBJ1-1; D may be TRBD1 (6 bases). The CDR3 loop spans 15 amino acids. V was trimmed by 4 bases and J by 2 bases, leaving 14 bases between them. Germline loops: CDR1 SEHNR, CDR2 FQNEAQ (reference sequence). DNA for the CDR3: TGTGCCAGCAGCTCCCGTGCGGGGGCTAACACTGAAGCTTTCTTT. Its translation: CASSSRAGANTEAFF.

This chain links TRBV6-1 with TRBJ1-5; 7 bases fit TRBD1. The CDR3 sequence is 15 residues long. V shed 3 bases, J shed 0 bases, and the junction held 2 bases outside the gene matches. Germline V gene sequence: CDR1 MNHNS, CDR2 SASEGT. The DNA for the CDR3 is TGTGCCAGCAGTGAGGGACAGTTTAGCAATCAGCCCCAGCATTTT. Translated, it gives CASSEGQFSNQPQHF.

The chain links TRBV9 to TRBJ2-7; possibly TRBD1 for D (5 bases). The CDR3 loop spans 14 amino acids. Germline-derived CDR1 and CDR2 are SGDLS and YYNGEE. V shed 4 bases and J shed 3 bases, with 14 bases lying between them. DNA of the CDR3: TGTGCCAGCAGCTCAGGGTCCTTGGACTACGAGCAGTACTTC. This sequence encodes CASSSGSLDYEQYF.

The genes are TRBV6-5 and TRBJ1-6; possible D gene TRBD1, 5 bases. The germline gives CDR1 MNHEY, CDR2 SVGAGI. The CDR3 totals 14 residues. Trimming removed 6 bases at V and 7 bases at J, with 13 bases between. The CDR3 nucleotides are TGTGCCAGCAGCAGAGACAGCCTGAATTCACCCCTCCACTTT. It yields the protein CASSRDSLNSPLHF.

V gene TRBV10-3 combines with J gene TRBJ2-5, with 7 bases fitting TRBD1. The J segment lost 3 bases and the V segment lost 6 bases, leaving 7 bases of the junction unmatched. Per germline, CDR1 ENHRY and CDR2 SYGVKD. The CDR3 has 14 residues. The CDR3 reads CAISAGQEKETQYF. The DNA of the CDR3 is TGTGCCATCAGCGCAGGACAGGAGAAAGAGACCCAGTACTTC.